These 12 T cell receptor beta chains originate from one sample sequenced in a study of blood T cells in healthy people across ages (dated by TCRdb to the mid-2010s). The library was prepared using 5' RACE. TCRdb records Illumina HiSeq 2500 as the sequencer. A second about 7 to 11 cycle PCR used a sample-barcoded 5' primer and a J-beta primer mix. In TCRdb, the public reads were trimmed at Q25 with fastp and aligned with MiXCR, with productive beta chains retained. One record per CDR3 amino acid sequence lists the most common genes and DNA. The sample yields about a million distinct CDR3 sequences; less than 45% were counted once. Jointly, the top ten make up roughly 13% of the sample. Sequenced input: blood. The receptors originated from a man aged 18 to 35 in good health.

The gene calls are TRBV24-1 and TRBJ2-1, with D possibly matching TRBD1 (5 bases). The germline gives CDR1 KGHDR, CDR2 SFDVKD. The CDR3 runs 15 residues. Between the trimmed V and J ends, which lost 5 bases and 4 bases, there was a span of 14 bases. CDR3 region: CATSGWGTKYNEQFF. The DNA for the CDR3 is TGTGCCACCAGTGGGTGGGGCACGAAATACAATGAGCAGTTCTTC.

This chain uses TRBV20-1 with TRBJ1-2; maybe TRBD1 (5 bases). The CDR3 consists of 13 residues. CDR1 and CDR2 from the germline V gene are DFQATT and SNEGSKA (reference sequence). Trimming took off 0 bases at V and 7 bases at J, with 12 bases between the two ends. CDR3 DNA sequence: TGCAGTGCTAGAGATGGGGGGGATCGTGGCTACACCTTC. As protein: CSARDGGDRGYTF.

The V gene is TRBV13, the J gene TRBJ2-1; 7 nucleotides match TRBD2. The J call could be wrong; TRBJ2-7 is a better fit for the DNA end. This CDR3 comprises 16 residues. Germline V lookup: CDR1 PRHDT, CDR2 FYEKMQ (reference sequence). CDR3 amino acids: CASSSGRGMPYNEQYF. The DNA of the CDR3 is TGTGCCAGCAGTTCTGGGCGGGGGATGCCCTACAATGAGCAGTACTTC.

This chain uses TRBV12-3 or TRBV12-4 with TRBJ1-6, with D unresolved. The CDR3 is 12 amino acids. Trimming took off 6 bases at V and 7 bases at J, with 7 bases between the two ends. For the CDR3, the DNA is TGTGCCAGCAGGAGGAAGAATTCACCCCTCCACTTT. It codes for CASRRKNSPLHF.

The chain couples TRBV7-2 to TRBJ2-5; D is ambiguous. Germline assignment: CDR1 SGHTA and CDR2 FQGNSA. Trimming removed 1 base at V and 5 bases at J, with 11 bases between. The CDR3 covers 14 residues. The CDR3 nucleotides are TGTGCCAGCAGCTTAGGTTTCGTGGGGGAGACCCAGTACTTC. It is translated as CASSLGFVGETQYF.

The V call is TRBV19, the J call TRBJ2-3, with 8 bases lining up with TRBD2. Unmatched junction bases numbered 10, after V lost 11 bases and J lost 0 bases. This CDR3 has 15 amino acids. The germline V gene has CDR1 LNHDA and CDR2 SQIVND (reference sequence). CDR3 bases: TGTGCCGGTACCACACTAGCGGCTAGCACAGATACGCAGTATTTT. Its translation is CAGTTLAASTDTQYF.

The CDR3 region is CASSKLQGVLDTGELFF. The CDR3 DNA is TGTGCCAGCAGTAAACTACAGGGAGTATTGGACACCGGGGAGCTGTTTTTT. The chain recombines TRBV28 with TRBJ2-2; D might be TRBD1 (6 bases). Trimming took 5 bases from V and 3 from J, leaving 19 bases between them. Germline-derived CDR1 and CDR2 are MDHEN and SYDVKM. This CDR3 has 17 amino acids. The whole variable domain, filled in from reference TRBV28 and TRBJ2-2, reads DVKVTQSSRYLVKRTGEKVFLECVQDMDHENMFWYRQDPGLGLRLIYFSYDVKMKEKGDIPEGYSVSREKKERFSLILESASTNQTSMYLCASSKLQGVLDTGELFFGEGSRLTVL.

V and J are TRBV20-1 and TRBJ1-2; TRBD1 matches at 7 bases. The CDR3 runs 15 residues. J gave up 3 bases and V 5 bases, and 12 bases lay outside the gene matches. Per the germline V gene, CDR1 is DFQATT and CDR2 is SNEGSKA (reference sequence). The CDR3 here is CSAPSRQGGYYGYTF. CDR3 DNA sequence: TGCAGTGCTCCATCCAGACAGGGCGGGTACTATGGCTACACCTTC.

This clonotype was detected a few times. This sequence joins TRBV27 and TRBJ2-7, with D unresolved. Trimming cost V 5 bases and J 3 bases, with 11 bases left between them. The CDR3 runs 13 residues. CDR1 and CDR2 from the germline V gene are MNHEY and SMNVEV (reference sequence). The CDR3 nucleotides read TGTGCCAGCAGTGGTGGAGTGATCTACGAGCAGTACTTC. Protein sequence: CASSGGVIYEQYF.

J is TRBJ2-5 and V is TRBV21-1. TRBV21-1 is noted as a pseudogene. This CDR3 region has 13 residues. CDR3 amino acids: CASSKGGYETQYF. The CDR3 bases are TGTGCCAGCAGCAAAGGAGGCTACGAGACCCAGTACTTC.

This clonotype was seen at least ten times. At one boundary the junction diverges from the germline segment, which might be a read error. V and J are TRBV5-1 and TRBJ1-5; a weak D match, TRBD1 (5 bases). Germline V CDR1 and CDR2: SGHRS, YFSETQ. The CDR3 is 14 amino acids. The DNA of the CDR3 is TGTGCCAGCAGCTTAGGGGACCGCAATCAGCCCCAGCATTTT. Its translation is CASSLGDRNQPQHF. Drawing the rest from reference TRBV5-1 and TRBJ1-5, the complete variable domain is KAGVTQTPRYLIKTRGQQVTLSCSPISGHRSVSWYQQTPGQGLQFLFEYFSETQRNKGNFPGRFSGRQFSNSRSEMNVSTLELGDSALYLCASSLGDRNQPQHFGDGTRLSIL.

The chain carries TRBV3-1 and TRBJ2-1; 9 bases agree with TRBD1. Germline lookup yields CDR1 LGHDT and CDR2 YNNKEL (reference sequence). CDR3 length: 14 residues. V dropped 3 bases and J dropped 5; count of bases not matched to a gene: 2. This CDR3 reads CASSHGDRDNEQFF. Written as DNA, the CDR3 is TGTGCCAGCAGCCATGGGGACAGGGACAATGAGCAGTTCTTC.